The rows below give T cell receptor beta chains drawn from one sample of a study of cytomegalovirus exposure and HLA in healthy donors. Generated by immunoSEQ multiplex PCR, the TCRdb table keeps only in-frame clones and is missing some. The sample consists of around 97,000 clones, around 81% of them appearing once. What was sequenced was PBMCs. The origin of the receptors is a man aged 35 to 55 in good health and CMV-seropositive. Both conserved end residues are part of each CDR3. A D gene is named only where the DNA matches it firmly. Size is stated for part of the rows, as once, few or many counts, or as a class when the clone is expanded.

v_call: TRBV5-1
j_call: TRBJ2-1
clone_size: .
d_call: TRBD2
cdr3_nt: TGCGCCAGCAGTTCCAGCGGGAGGCCTGGAGATGAGCAGTTCTTC
cdr3_aa: CASSSSGRPGDEQFF

v_call: TRBV7-6
j_call: TRBJ1-2
clone_size: .
d_call: TRBD1
cdr3_nt: TGTGCCAGCAGCTCCCAGGGGGCAGGTGGCTACACCTTC
cdr3_aa: CASSSQGAGGYTF

v_call: TRBV9
j_call: TRBJ2-5
clone_size: .
d_call: .
cdr3_nt: TGTGCCAGCAGCACTACAGGGTTAGAGACCCAGTACTTC
cdr3_aa: CASSTTGLETQYF

v_call: TRBV10-3
j_call: TRBJ2-3
clone_size: .
d_call: TRBD2
cdr3_nt: TGTGCCATCAGTGACCTAGCGGGAGTGACAGATACGCAGTATTTT
cdr3_aa: CAISDLAGVTDTQYF

v_call: TRBV6-1
j_call: TRBJ1-1
clone_size: .
d_call: TRBD1
cdr3_nt: TGTGCCAGCAGTGGGGGGACAGCGACTTGGGCTTTCTTT
cdr3_aa: CASSGGTATWAFF

v_call: TRBV5-1
j_call: TRBJ2-7
clone_size: .
d_call: TRBD1
cdr3_nt: TGCGCCAGCAGTGAGGGGACAGCGGCGTCGGGGCCCTACGAGCAGTACTTC
cdr3_aa: CASSEGTAASGPYEQYF

v_call: TRBV7-2
j_call: TRBJ2-3
clone_size: .
d_call: TRBD2
cdr3_nt: TGTGCCAGCAGCCCATCCACCCGACTAGCGGGAGTTACAGATACGCAGTATTTT
cdr3_aa: CASSPSTRLAGVTDTQYF

v_call: TRBV30
j_call: TRBJ2-5
clone_size: few
d_call: TRBD1
cdr3_nt: TGTGCCTGGAGTGTTTTAGACAGGGGAGGGACCCAGTACTTC
cdr3_aa: CAWSVLDRGGTQYF

v_call: TRBV28
j_call: TRBJ2-3
clone_size: .
d_call: .
cdr3_nt: TGTGCCAGCAGTTTATGGGGTCGGGAAACGAGGGATACGCAGTATTTT
cdr3_aa: CASSLWGRETRDTQYF

v_call: TRBV6-1
j_call: TRBJ1-5
clone_size: .
d_call: TRBD1
cdr3_nt: TGTGCCAGTCTGGACAGGGGGTCCCGGGAACCCCAGCATTTT
cdr3_aa: CASLDRGSREPQHF

v_call: TRBV7-2
j_call: TRBJ1-4
clone_size: few
d_call: TRBD1
cdr3_nt: TGTGCCAGCAGCTTAGAGGGACAGGGAAATGAAAAACTGTTTTTT
cdr3_aa: CASSLEGQGNEKLFF

v_call: TRBV6-1
j_call: TRBJ1-6
clone_size: .
d_call: .
cdr3_nt: TGTGCCAGCAGTGAAACCAGGGCCAGCCACTTT
cdr3_aa: CASSETRASHF

v_call: TRBV9
j_call: TRBJ2-3
clone_size: .
d_call: TRBD2
cdr3_nt: TGTGCCAGCAGCGTAGGGGGCGGGGGGGCCACCGATACGCAGTATTTT
cdr3_aa: CASSVGGGGATDTQYF

v_call: TRBV2
j_call: TRBJ2-2
clone_size: .
d_call: .
cdr3_nt: TGTGCCAGCATTTCGGGGGGCGCAACCGGGGAGCTGTTTTTT
cdr3_aa: CASISGGATGELFF

v_call: TRBV7-6
j_call: TRBJ1-5
clone_size: .
d_call: TRBD1
cdr3_nt: TGTGCCAGCAGCTCACAGGGGGCGGATCAGCCCCAGCATTTT
cdr3_aa: CASSSQGADQPQHF

v_call: TRBV18
j_call: TRBJ2-3
clone_size: .
d_call: .
cdr3_nt: TGTGCCAGCTCACCAGGGGAGGGCACAGATACGCAGTATTTT
cdr3_aa: CASSPGEGTDTQYF

v_call: TRBV5-1
j_call: TRBJ2-1
clone_size: .
d_call: .
cdr3_nt: TGCGCCAGCAGCTTGGGGCAGGGGCGGTACAATGAGCAGTTCTTC
cdr3_aa: CASSLGQGRYNEQFF

v_call: TRBV30
j_call: TRBJ1-1
clone_size: .
d_call: .
cdr3_nt: TGTGCCTGGGAAGGACAACTGAACACTGAAGCTTTCTTT
cdr3_aa: CAWEGQLNTEAFF

v_call: TRBV7-9
j_call: TRBJ2-1
clone_size: .
d_call: .
cdr3_nt: TGTGCCAGCAGCAAACGGGGGAGCTCCTACAATGAGCAGTTCTTC
cdr3_aa: CASSKRGSSYNEQFF

v_call: TRBV27
j_call: TRBJ2-4
clone_size: once
d_call: .
cdr3_nt: TGTGCCAGCAGTCCAGGACTCCTGCTAGCCAAAAACATTCAGTACTTC
cdr3_aa: CASSPGLLLAKNIQYF

v_call: TRBV4-1
j_call: TRBJ2-3
clone_size: once
d_call: TRBD2
cdr3_nt: TGCGCCAGCAGCCAAGAAAGGGCGGGGACTATCACAGATACGCAGTATTTT
cdr3_aa: CASSQERAGTITDTQYF

v_call: TRBV9
j_call: TRBJ1-4
clone_size: few
d_call: TRBD1
cdr3_nt: TGTGCCAGCAGCGCCGACAGGGGCGCTCGTGAAAAACTGTTTTTT
cdr3_aa: CASSADRGAREKLFF

v_call: TRBV11-2
j_call: TRBJ2-7
clone_size: .
d_call: TRBD2
cdr3_nt: TGTGCCAGCAGCCCCCGACTAGCGGGGCTCTACGAGCAGTACTTC
cdr3_aa: CASSPRLAGLYEQYF

v_call: TRBV5-1
j_call: TRBJ1-1
clone_size: .
d_call: .
cdr3_nt: TGCGCCAGCAGCTTGGCGGCAGGGGCCGCCATGAACACTGAAGCTTTCTTT
cdr3_aa: CASSLAAGAAMNTEAFF

v_call: TRBV7-6
j_call: TRBJ2-7
clone_size: .
d_call: TRBD1
cdr3_nt: TGTGCCAGCAGCTTAAAATTCCGGTCGCAGGGGGCTGCCGAGCAGTACTTC
cdr3_aa: CASSLKFRSQGAAEQYF

v_call: TRBV6-5
j_call: TRBJ2-3
clone_size: .
d_call: .
cdr3_nt: TGTGCCAGCAGTTACTCGAGCCGGGGGACAGATACGCAGTATTTT
cdr3_aa: CASSYSSRGTDTQYF

v_call: TRBV5-4
j_call: TRBJ2-5
clone_size: .
d_call: TRBD1
cdr3_nt: TGTGCCAGCAGCTTAGGACAGGGGGGGAGTGAGACCCAGTACTTC
cdr3_aa: CASSLGQGGSETQYF

v_call: TRBV29-1
j_call: TRBJ2-5
clone_size: .
d_call: .
cdr3_nt: TGCAGCGTTGAAGCTCCCACAAAACAAGAGACCCAGTACTTC
cdr3_aa: CSVEAPTKQETQYF

v_call: TRBV5-4
j_call: TRBJ1-2
clone_size: .
d_call: TRBD1
cdr3_nt: TGTGCCAGCAGCTCACAGGGGGCTCTCTATGGCTACACCTTC
cdr3_aa: CASSSQGALYGYTF

v_call: TRBV4-1
j_call: TRBJ1-3
clone_size: .
d_call: .
cdr3_nt: TGCGCCAGCAGCCAATGGAGGGATGCTGGAAACACCATATATTTT
cdr3_aa: CASSQWRDAGNTIYF

v_call: TRBV2
j_call: TRBJ1-3
clone_size: .
d_call: TRBD1
cdr3_nt: TGTGCCAGCAGTCCGAGACAGGGCACTGGAAACACCATATATTTT
cdr3_aa: CASSPRQGTGNTIYF

v_call: TRBV11-3
j_call: TRBJ1-1
clone_size: .
d_call: .
cdr3_nt: TGTGCCAGCAGCTTAGAACGGGGGTCTGAAGCTTTCTTT
cdr3_aa: CASSLERGSEAFF

v_call: TRBV28
j_call: TRBJ2-3
clone_size: .
d_call: .
cdr3_nt: TGTGCCAGCAGATTAGGGACAAGCACAGATACGCAGTATTTT
cdr3_aa: CASRLGTSTDTQYF

v_call: TRBV6-5
j_call: TRBJ2-7
clone_size: .
d_call: TRBD2
cdr3_nt: TGTGCCAGCAGTTCACTAGCGGGCCCCATCGAGCAGTACTTC
cdr3_aa: CASSSLAGPIEQYF

v_call: TRBV2
j_call: TRBJ1-1
clone_size: .
d_call: .
cdr3_nt: TGTGCCAGCAGGGACGCAGGGGAAGCTTTCTTT
cdr3_aa: CASRDAGEAFF

v_call: TRBV19
j_call: TRBJ1-5
clone_size: once
d_call: TRBD1
cdr3_nt: TGTGCCAGTGAGGGACAGAGCAATCAGCCCCAGCATTTT
cdr3_aa: CASEGQSNQPQHF

v_call: TRBV28
j_call: TRBJ2-1
clone_size: .
d_call: TRBD2
cdr3_nt: TGTGCCAGCAGTCTTTGGACTAGCGGGAGTTACAATGAGCAGTTCTTC
cdr3_aa: CASSLWTSGSYNEQFF

v_call: TRBV5-8
j_call: TRBJ2-1
clone_size: .
d_call: TRBD2
cdr3_nt: TGTGCCAGCAGCGGACTAGTCTACAATGAGCAGTTCTTC
cdr3_aa: CASSGLVYNEQFF

v_call: TRBV29-1
j_call: TRBJ1-2
clone_size: once
d_call: TRBD1
cdr3_nt: TGCAGCGTAGCCGGGACAGGGGGAGAACCCTATGGCTACACCTTC
cdr3_aa: CSVAGTGGEPYGYTF

v_call: TRBV27
j_call: TRBJ2-3
clone_size: .
d_call: .
cdr3_nt: TGTGTCAGCAGTCCGACTGGGGGAGCGGGGCAGTATTTT
cdr3_aa: CVSSPTGGAGQYF

v_call: TRBV14
j_call: TRBJ2-1
clone_size: once
d_call: TRBD1
cdr3_nt: TGTGCCAGCAGCCGGGACAGGGGTTCGTACAATGAGCAGTTCTTC
cdr3_aa: CASSRDRGSYNEQFF

v_call: TRBV11-2
j_call: TRBJ1-2
clone_size: .
d_call: .
cdr3_nt: TGTGCCAGCAGCCACACATCCGCCTATGGCTACACCTTC
cdr3_aa: CASSHTSAYGYTF

v_call: TRBV6-1
j_call: TRBJ2-3
clone_size: once
d_call: TRBD1
cdr3_nt: TGTGCCAGCAGTCCGGACAGGGCTCCAGGTACGCAGTATTTT
cdr3_aa: CASSPDRAPGTQYF

v_call: TRBV27
j_call: TRBJ2-7
clone_size: .
d_call: TRBD2
cdr3_nt: TGTGCCAGCAGTTCTGGACTAGCGGGAGGAAAAGAGCAGTACTTC
cdr3_aa: CASSSGLAGGKEQYF

v_call: TRBV13
j_call: TRBJ2-5
clone_size: .
d_call: TRBD1
cdr3_nt: TGTGCCAGCAGTTACAGGGGATCGATTGAGACCCAGTACTTC
cdr3_aa: CASSYRGSIETQYF

v_call: TRBV7-9
j_call: TRBJ1-2
clone_size: .
d_call: .
cdr3_nt: TGTGCCAGCAGCCCAACAGGGTGGGACTATGGCTACACCTTC
cdr3_aa: CASSPTGWDYGYTF

v_call: TRBV19
j_call: TRBJ1-5
clone_size: .
d_call: TRBD1
cdr3_nt: TGTGCCAGTAGTCTTCGACAGGGGAATCAGCCCCAGCATTTT
cdr3_aa: CASSLRQGNQPQHF

v_call: TRBV5-1
j_call: TRBJ2-3
clone_size: few
d_call: TRBD2
cdr3_nt: TGCGCCAGCAGCTTCCTAGCGGGGGGGTTTACAGATACGCAGTATTTT
cdr3_aa: CASSFLAGGFTDTQYF

v_call: TRBV5-1
j_call: TRBJ1-3
clone_size: .
d_call: .
cdr3_nt: TGCGCCAGCAGCCCGGGAACAGTAGACTCTGGAAACACCATATATTTT
cdr3_aa: CASSPGTVDSGNTIYF

v_call: TRBV5-6
j_call: TRBJ1-2
clone_size: few
d_call: .
cdr3_nt: TGTGCCAGCAGCTTGGCAGCTAACTATGGCTACACCTTC
cdr3_aa: CASSLAANYGYTF

v_call: TRBV9
j_call: TRBJ2-5
clone_size: few
d_call: TRBD2
cdr3_nt: TGTGCCAGCAGCGTAGACGAGCGGGGGGGCTGGGAGACCCAGTACTTC
cdr3_aa: CASSVDERGGWETQYF

v_call: TRBV6-6
j_call: TRBJ2-5
clone_size: few
d_call: TRBD2
cdr3_nt: TGTGCCAGCAGTTACTCTGCTAGCGGGGGGCAAGAGACCCAGTACTTC
cdr3_aa: CASSYSASGGQETQYF

v_call: TRBV15
j_call: TRBJ1-5
clone_size: .
d_call: .
cdr3_nt: TGTGCCACCAGCCCAAATGGGGGGGTAGGGCAGCCCCAGCATTTT
cdr3_aa: CATSPNGGVGQPQHF